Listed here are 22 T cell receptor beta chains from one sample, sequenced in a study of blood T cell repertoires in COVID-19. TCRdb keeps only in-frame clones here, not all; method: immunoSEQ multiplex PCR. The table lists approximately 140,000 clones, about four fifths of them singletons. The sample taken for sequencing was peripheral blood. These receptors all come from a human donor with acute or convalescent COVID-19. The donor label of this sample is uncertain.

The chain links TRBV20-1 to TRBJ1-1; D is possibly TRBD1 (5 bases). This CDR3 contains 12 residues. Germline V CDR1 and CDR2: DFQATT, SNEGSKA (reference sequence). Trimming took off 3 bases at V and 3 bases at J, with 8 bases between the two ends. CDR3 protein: CSASRGYTEAFF. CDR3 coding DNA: TGCAGTGCTAGTAGGGGTTACACTGAAGCTTTCTTT.

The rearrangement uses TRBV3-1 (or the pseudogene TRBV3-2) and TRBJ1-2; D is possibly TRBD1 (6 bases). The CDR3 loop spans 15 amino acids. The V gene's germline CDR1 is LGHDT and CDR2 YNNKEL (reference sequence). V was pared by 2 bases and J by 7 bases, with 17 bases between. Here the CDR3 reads CASSQMAGGRGGYTF. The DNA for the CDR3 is TGTGCCAGCAGCCAAATGGCCGGGGGGCGCGGTGGCTACACCTTC.

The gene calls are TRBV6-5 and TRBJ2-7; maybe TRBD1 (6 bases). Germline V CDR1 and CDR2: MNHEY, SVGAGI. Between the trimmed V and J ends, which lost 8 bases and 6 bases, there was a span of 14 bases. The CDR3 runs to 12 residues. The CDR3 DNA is TGTGCCAGCGGCAGGGGCCCTTTCGAGCAGTACTTC. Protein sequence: CASGRGPFEQYF.

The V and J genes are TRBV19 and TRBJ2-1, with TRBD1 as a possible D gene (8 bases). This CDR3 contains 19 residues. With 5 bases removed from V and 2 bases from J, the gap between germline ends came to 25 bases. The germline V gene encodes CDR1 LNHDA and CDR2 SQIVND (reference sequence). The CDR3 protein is CASSSPLGSQGGTYNEQFF. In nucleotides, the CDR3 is TGTGCCAGTAGTTCACCTCTAGGGTCACAGGGGGGGACCTACAATGAGCAGTTCTTC. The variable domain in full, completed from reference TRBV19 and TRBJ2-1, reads DGGITQSPKYLFRKEGQNVTLSCEQNLNHDAMYWYRQDPGQGLRLIYYSQIVNDFQKGDIAEGYSVSREKKESFPLTVTSAQKNPTAFYLCASSSPLGSQGGTYNEQFFGPGTRLTVL.

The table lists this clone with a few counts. CDR3 sequence reads: CASSRDLNTEAFF. For the CDR3, the DNA is TGCGCCAGCAGCCGGGACTTGAACACTGAAGCTTTCTTT. This chain connects TRBV5-1 to TRBJ1-1, with TRBD1 as a possible D gene (5 bases). The CDR3 totals 13 residues. The V gene's germline CDR1 is SGHRS and CDR2 YFSETQ. V was pared by 4 bases and J by 0 bases, with 7 bases between.

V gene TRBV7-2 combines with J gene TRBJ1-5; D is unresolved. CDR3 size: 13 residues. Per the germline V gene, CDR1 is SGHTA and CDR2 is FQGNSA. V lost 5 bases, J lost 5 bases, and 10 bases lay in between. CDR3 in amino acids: CASSSYSDQPQHF. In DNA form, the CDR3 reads TGTGCCAGCAGCAGTTACTCGGATCAGCCCCAGCATTTT.

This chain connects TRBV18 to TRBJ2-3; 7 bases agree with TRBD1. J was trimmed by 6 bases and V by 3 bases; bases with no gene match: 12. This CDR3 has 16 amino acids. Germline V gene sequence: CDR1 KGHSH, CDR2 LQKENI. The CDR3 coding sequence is TGTGCCAGCTCACCTACTCGACAGGGAAGAGGGGATACGCAGTATTTT. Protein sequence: CASSPTRQGRGDTQYF.

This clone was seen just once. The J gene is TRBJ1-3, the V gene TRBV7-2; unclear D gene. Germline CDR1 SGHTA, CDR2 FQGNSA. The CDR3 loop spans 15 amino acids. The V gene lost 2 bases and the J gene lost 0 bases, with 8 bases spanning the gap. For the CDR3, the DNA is TGTGCCAGCAGCTTATCCCCCCGCTCTGGAAACACCATATATTTT. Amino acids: CASSLSPRSGNTIYF.

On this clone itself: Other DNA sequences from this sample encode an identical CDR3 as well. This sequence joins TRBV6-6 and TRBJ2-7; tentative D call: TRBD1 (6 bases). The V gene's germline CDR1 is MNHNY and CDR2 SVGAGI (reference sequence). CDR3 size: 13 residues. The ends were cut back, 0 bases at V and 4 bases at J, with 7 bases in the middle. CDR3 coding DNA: TGTGCCAGCAGTTACTCGGACAGTTACGAGCAGTACTTC. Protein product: CASSYSDSYEQYF.

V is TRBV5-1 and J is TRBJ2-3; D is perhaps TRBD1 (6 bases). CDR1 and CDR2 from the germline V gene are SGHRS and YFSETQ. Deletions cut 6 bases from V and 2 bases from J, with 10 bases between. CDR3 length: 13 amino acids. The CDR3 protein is CASTSGATDTQYF. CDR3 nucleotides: TGCGCCAGCACTTCAGGGGCCACAGATACGCAGTATTTT.

CDR3 residues: CASSLRQMNTEAFF. The CDR3 DNA sequence: TGCGCCAGCAGCTTGCGACAGATGAACACTGAAGCTTTCTTT. V usage is TRBV5-1 and J usage is TRBJ1-1, with D possibly being TRBD1 (5 bases). CDR3 size: 14 residues. V was clipped by 1 base and J by 0 bases, with 7 bases between them. Germline V gives CDR1 SGHRS, CDR2 YFSETQ.

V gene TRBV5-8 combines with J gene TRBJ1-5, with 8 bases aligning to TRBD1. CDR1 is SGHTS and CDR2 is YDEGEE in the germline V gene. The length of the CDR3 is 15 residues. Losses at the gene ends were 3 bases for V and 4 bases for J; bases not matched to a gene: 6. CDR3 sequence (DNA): TGTGCCAGCAGCTACCGGACAGGGATAAATCAGCCCCAGCATTTT. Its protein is CASSYRTGINQPQHF. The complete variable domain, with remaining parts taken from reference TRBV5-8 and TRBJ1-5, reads EAGVTQSPTHLIKTRGQQATLRCSPISGHTSVYWYQQALGLGLQFLLWYDEGEERNRGNFPPRFSGRQFPNYSSELNVNALELEDSALYLCASSYRTGINQPQHFGDGTRLSIL.

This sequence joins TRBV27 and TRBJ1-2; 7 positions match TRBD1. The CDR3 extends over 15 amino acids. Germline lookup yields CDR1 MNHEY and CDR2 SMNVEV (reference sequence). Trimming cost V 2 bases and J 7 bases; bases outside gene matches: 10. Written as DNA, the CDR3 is TGTGCCAGCAGTTTAATGGTGGGACAGATACTTGGCTACACCTTC. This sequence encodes CASSLMVGQILGYTF.

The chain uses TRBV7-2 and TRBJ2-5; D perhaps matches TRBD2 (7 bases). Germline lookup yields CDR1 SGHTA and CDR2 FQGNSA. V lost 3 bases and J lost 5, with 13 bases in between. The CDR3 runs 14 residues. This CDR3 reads CASSLRRGPETQYF. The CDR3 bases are TGTGCCAGCAGCTTGAGGCGGGGGCCGGAGACCCAGTACTTC.

CDR3 DNA: TGTGCCAGTAGTATCGGGTCGATAGGGGCGTACACAGATACGCAGTATTTT. Translating it yields CASSIGSIGAYTDTQYF. V usage is TRBV19 and J usage is TRBJ2-3, with D maybe TRBD1 (5 bases). Germline V CDR1 and CDR2: LNHDA, SQIVND (reference sequence). The CDR3 loop spans 17 amino acids. Trimming took 3 bases from V and 2 from J, leaving 18 bases between them.

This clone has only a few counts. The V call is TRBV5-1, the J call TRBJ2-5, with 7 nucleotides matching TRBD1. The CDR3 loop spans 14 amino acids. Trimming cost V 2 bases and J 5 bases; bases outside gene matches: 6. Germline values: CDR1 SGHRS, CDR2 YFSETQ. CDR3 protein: CASSFGTASETQYF. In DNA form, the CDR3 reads TGCGCCAGCAGCTTCGGGACAGCCAGCGAGACCCAGTACTTC.

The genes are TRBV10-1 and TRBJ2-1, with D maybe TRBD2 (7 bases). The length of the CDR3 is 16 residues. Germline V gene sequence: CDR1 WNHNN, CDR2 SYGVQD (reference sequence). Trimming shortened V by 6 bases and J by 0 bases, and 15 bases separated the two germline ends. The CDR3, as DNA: TGCGCCAGCAGCGAGGGGGGGGGTAACTCCTACAATGAGCAGTTCTTC. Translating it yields CASSEGGGNSYNEQFF.

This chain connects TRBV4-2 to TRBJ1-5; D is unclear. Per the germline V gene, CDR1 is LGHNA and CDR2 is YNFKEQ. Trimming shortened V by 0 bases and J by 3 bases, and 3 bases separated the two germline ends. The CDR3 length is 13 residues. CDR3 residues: CASSQDYNQPQHF. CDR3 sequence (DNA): TGTGCCAGCAGCCAAGATTACAATCAGCCCCAGCATTTT.

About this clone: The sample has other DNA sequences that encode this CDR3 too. CDR3 sequence: CSASPNYGYTF. The CDR3 region has the DNA TGCAGTGCTTCTCCTAACTATGGCTACACCTTC. V is TRBV20-1 and J is TRBJ1-2, with D hard to call. The ends were cut back, 5 bases at V and 0 bases at J, with 4 bases in the middle. The CDR3 contains 11 residues. Looked up from germline, CDR1 is DFQATT and CDR2 is SNEGSKA (reference sequence).

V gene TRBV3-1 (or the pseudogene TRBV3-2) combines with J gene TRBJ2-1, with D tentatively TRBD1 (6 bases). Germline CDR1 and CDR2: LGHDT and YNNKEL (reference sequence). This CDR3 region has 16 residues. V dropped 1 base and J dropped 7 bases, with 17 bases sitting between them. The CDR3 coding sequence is TGTGCCAGCAGCCAAGCCGCCGCGAGGGGGAAGAATGAGCAGTTCTTC. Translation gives CASSQAAARGKNEQFF.

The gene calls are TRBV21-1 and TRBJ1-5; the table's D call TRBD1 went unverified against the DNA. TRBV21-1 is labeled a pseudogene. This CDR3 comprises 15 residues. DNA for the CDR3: TGTGCCAGCAGCACCGGGACAGATAGCAATCAGCCCCAGCATTTT. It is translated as CASSTGTDSNQPQHF.

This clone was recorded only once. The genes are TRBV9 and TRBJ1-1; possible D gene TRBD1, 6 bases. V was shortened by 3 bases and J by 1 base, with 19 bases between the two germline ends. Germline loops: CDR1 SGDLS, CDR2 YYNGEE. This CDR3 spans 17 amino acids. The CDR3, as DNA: TGTGCCAGCAGCGCCGGAACGTCAGGACAGAGGAACACTGAAGCTTTCTTT. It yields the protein CASSAGTSGQRNTEAFF.